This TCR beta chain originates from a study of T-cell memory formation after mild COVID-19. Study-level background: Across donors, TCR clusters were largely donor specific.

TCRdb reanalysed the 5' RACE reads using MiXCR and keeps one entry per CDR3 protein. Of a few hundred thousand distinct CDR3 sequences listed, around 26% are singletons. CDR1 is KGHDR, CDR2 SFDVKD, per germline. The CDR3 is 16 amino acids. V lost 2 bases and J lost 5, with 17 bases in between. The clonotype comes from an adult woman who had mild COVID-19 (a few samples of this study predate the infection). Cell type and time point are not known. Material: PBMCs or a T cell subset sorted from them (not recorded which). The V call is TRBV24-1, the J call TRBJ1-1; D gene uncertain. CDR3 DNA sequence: TGTGCCACCAGTGATTCTCATTTAACAGAGAAGACTGAAGCTTTCTTT. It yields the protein CATSDSHLTEKTEAFF.